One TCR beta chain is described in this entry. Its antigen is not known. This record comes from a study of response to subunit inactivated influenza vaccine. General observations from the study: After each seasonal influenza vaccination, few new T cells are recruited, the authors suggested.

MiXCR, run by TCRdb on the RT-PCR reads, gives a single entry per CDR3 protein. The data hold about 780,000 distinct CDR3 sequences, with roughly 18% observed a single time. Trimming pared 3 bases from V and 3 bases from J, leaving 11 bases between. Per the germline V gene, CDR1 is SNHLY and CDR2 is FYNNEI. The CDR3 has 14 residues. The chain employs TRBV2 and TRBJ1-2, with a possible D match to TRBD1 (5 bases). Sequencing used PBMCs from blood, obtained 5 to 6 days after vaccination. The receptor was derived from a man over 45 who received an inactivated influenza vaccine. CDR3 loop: CASSDLGTDYGYTF. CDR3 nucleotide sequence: TGTGCCAGCAGTGATTTAGGGACCGACTATGGCTACACCTTC.